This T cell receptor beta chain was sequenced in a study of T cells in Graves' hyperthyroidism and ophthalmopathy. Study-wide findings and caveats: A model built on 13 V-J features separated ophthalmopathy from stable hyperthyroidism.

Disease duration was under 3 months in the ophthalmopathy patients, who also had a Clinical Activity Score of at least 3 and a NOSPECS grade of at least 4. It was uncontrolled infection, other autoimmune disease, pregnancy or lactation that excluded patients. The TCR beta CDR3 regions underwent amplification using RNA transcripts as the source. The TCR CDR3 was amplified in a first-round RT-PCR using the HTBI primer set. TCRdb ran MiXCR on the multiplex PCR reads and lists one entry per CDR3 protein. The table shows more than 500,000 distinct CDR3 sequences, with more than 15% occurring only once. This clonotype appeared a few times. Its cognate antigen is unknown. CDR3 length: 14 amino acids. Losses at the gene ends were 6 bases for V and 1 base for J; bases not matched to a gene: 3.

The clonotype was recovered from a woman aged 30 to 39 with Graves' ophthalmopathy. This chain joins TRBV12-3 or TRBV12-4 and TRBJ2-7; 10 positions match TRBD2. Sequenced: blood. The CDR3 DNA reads TGTGCCAGCAGCCAACTAGCGGGGTCCTACGAGCAGTACTTC. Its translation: CASSQLAGSYEQYF.